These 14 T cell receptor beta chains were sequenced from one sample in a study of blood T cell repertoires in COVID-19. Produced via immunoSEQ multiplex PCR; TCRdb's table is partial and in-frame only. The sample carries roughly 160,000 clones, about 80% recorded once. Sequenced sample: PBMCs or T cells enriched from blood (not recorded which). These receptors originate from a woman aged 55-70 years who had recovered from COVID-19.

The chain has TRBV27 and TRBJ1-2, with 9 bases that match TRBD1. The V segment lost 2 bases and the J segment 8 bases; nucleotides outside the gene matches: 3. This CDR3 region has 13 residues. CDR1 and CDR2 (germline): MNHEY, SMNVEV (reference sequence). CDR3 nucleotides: TGTGCCAGCAGTTTAACAGGGGGCATCGGCTACACCTTC. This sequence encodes CASSLTGGIGYTF.

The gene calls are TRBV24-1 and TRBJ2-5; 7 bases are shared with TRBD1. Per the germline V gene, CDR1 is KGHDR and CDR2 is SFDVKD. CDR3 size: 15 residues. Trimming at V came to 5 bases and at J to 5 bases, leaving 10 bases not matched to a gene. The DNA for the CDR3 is TGTGCCACCAGTGGGGGACGGCGACAGGGTGAGACCCAGTACTTC. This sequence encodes CATSGGRRQGETQYF.

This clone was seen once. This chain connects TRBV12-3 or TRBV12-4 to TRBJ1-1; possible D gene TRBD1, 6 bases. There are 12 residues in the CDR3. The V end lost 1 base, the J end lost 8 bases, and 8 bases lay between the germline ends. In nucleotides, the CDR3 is TGTGCCAGCAGTTTAGACAGGGCAGAAGCTTTCTTT. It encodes CASSLDRAEAFF.

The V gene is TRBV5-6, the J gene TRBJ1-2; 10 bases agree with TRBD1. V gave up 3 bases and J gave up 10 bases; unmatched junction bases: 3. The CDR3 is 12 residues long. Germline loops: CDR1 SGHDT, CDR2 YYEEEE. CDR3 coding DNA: TGTGCCAGCAGCTCCCGACAGGGGGCCTACACCTTC. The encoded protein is CASSSRQGAYTF.

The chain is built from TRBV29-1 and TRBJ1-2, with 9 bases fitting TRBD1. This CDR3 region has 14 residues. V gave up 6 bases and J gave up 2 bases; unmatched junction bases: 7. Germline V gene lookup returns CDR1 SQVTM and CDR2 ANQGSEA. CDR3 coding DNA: TGCAGCGTCCTAAGGACAGGGGAAAACTATGGCTACACCTTC. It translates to CSVLRTGENYGYTF.

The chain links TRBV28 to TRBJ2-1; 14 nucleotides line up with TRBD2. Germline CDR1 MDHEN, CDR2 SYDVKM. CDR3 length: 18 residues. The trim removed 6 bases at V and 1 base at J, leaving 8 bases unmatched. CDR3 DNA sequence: TGTGCCAGCAGACAGACTAGCGGGGGGGCTCCTTCCTACAATGAGCAGTTCTTC. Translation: CASRQTSGGAPSYNEQFF.

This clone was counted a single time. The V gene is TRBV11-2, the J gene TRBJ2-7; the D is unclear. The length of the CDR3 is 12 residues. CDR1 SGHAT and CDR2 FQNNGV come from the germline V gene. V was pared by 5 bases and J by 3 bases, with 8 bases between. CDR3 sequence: CASSPYSYEQYF. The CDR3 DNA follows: TGTGCCAGCAGCCCCTATAGCTACGAGCAGTACTTC.

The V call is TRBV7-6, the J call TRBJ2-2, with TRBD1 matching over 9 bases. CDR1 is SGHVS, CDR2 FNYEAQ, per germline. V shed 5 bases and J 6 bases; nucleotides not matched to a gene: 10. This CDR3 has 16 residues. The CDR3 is CASSPRGQGSPGELFF. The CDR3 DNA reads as TGTGCCAGCAGCCCTAGGGGACAGGGCTCGCCCGGGGAGCTGTTTTTT.

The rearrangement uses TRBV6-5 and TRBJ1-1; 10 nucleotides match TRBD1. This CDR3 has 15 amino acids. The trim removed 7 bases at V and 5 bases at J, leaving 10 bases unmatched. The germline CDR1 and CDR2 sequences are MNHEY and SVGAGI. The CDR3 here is CASTFDRGRGTEAFF. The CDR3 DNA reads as TGTGCCAGCACCTTCGACAGGGGGCGCGGAACTGAAGCTTTCTTT.

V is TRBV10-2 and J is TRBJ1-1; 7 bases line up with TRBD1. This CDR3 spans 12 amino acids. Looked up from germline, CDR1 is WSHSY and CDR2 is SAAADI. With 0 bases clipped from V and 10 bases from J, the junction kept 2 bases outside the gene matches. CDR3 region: CASSESYRGAFF. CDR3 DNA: TGCGCCAGCAGTGAGTCGTACAGGGGAGCTTTCTTT.

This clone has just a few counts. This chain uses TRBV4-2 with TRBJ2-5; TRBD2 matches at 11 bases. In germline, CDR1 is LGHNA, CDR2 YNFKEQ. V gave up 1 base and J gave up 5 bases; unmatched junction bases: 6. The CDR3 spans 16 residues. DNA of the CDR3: TGTGCCAGCAGCCAAGCGCTAGCGGGGGGCGGGGAGACCCAGTACTTC. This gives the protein CASSQALAGGGETQYF.

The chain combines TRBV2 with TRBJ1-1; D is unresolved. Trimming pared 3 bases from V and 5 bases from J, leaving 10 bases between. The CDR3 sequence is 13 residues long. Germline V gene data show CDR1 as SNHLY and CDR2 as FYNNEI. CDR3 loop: CASSESAGTEAFF. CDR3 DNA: TGTGCCAGCAGTGAGAGTGCGGGGACTGAAGCTTTCTTT.

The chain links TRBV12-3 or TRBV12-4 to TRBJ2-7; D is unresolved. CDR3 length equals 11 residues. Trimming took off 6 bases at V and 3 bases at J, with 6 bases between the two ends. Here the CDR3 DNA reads TGTGCCAGCAGCCGAGACTACGAGCAGTACTTC. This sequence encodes CASSRDYEQYF.

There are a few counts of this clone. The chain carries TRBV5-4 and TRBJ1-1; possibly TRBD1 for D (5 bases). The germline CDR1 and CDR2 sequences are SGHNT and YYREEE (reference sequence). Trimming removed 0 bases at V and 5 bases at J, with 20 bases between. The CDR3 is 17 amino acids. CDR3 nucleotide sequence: TGTGCCAGCAGCTTGGGCCCCGCAACCGGGGGGGGAACTGAAGCTTTCTTT. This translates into CASSLGPATGGGTEAFF.